The 9 T cell receptor beta chains reported below all come from one sample, sequenced in a study of OX40 agonist ivuxolimab in advanced cancers. TCRdb's copy holds only in-frame clones and misses some; the assay was immunoSEQ multiplex PCR. The repertoire includes 30,000 to 50,000 clones, 75% to 90% of them detected once, and 0.45% to 0.65% sits in the top ten. Sequencing used CD4+ or CD8+ T cells sorted from blood, obtained in a trial of the OX40 agonist ivuxolimab. These receptors came from an adult with an advanced solid tumor such as melanoma, head and neck, liver or kidney cancer.

This clone was counted a few times. The chain couples TRBV19 to TRBJ1-5, with a tentative D call TRBD1 (6 bases). Germline-derived CDR1 and CDR2 are LNHDA and SQIVND (reference sequence). CDR3 length: 14 amino acids. Trimming took 4 bases from V and 4 from J, leaving 11 bases between them. CDR3 nucleotides: TGTGCCAGTAGTAAGACAGGCCAAAATCAGCCCCAGCATTTT. Its translation is CASSKTGQNQPQHF. Filled out from reference TRBV19 and TRBJ1-5, the complete variable domain reads DGGITQSPKYLFRKEGQNVTLSCEQNLNHDAMYWYRQDPGQGLRLIYYSQIVNDFQKGDIAEGYSVSREKKESFPLTVTSAQKNPTAFYLCASSKTGQNQPQHFGDGTRLSIL.

This rearrangement joins TRBV19 to TRBJ2-7; D not resolved. The CDR3 extends over 14 amino acids. The V end was cut by 5 bases, the J end by 0 bases, with 11 bases between. Germline CDR1 and CDR2: LNHDA and SQIVND (reference sequence). In DNA form, the CDR3 reads TGTGCCAGTAGTCCCCGGCCGAGCTCCTACGAGCAGTACTTC. Translation gives CASSPRPSSYEQYF.

The rearrangement joins TRBV5-6 to TRBJ2-5; 8 bases agree with TRBD1. V trimming: 4 bases; J trimming: 5 bases; junction bases outside the gene matches: 13. CDR1 and CDR2 from the germline V gene are SGHDT and YYEEEE. The CDR3 extends over 16 amino acids. The DNA for the CDR3 is TGTGCCAGCAGCAACCCGACAGGGGCGGATTGGGAGACCCAGTACTTC. Its protein product is CASSNPTGADWETQYF.

The chain has TRBV5-1 and TRBJ1-1, with 8 positions matching TRBD1. The V gene end was trimmed by 1 base and the J gene end by 5 bases; junction bases not matched to a gene: 4. CDR3 length: 14 amino acids. Germline V gene data show CDR1 as SGHRS and CDR2 as YFSETQ. CDR3 protein: CASSLTQGGTEAFF. The DNA of the CDR3 is TGCGCCAGCAGCTTGACACAGGGGGGAACTGAAGCTTTCTTT.

For the CDR3, the DNA is TGTGCCAGCAGCTCAGGGAATGGCTACACCTTC. Translation gives CASSSGNGYTF. This chain joins TRBV28 and TRBJ1-2, with D tentatively TRBD1 (5 bases). Germline CDR1 MDHEN, CDR2 SYDVKM. The V end lost 6 bases, the J end lost 6 bases, and 8 bases lay between the germline ends. This CDR3 is 11 amino acids long.

CDR3 nucleotides: TGTGCCAGTAGTATGGGAGAGGACGAGCAGTACTTC. Translated, it gives CASSMGEDEQYF. The rearrangement links TRBV19 to TRBJ2-7; D is possibly TRBD2 (5 bases). Germline V lookup: CDR1 LNHDA, CDR2 SQIVND (reference sequence). V lost 3 bases and J 5 bases, leaving 8 bases between the germline ends. There are 12 residues in the CDR3.

The V call is TRBV4-3, the J call TRBJ2-2; D remains unclear. The CDR3 extends over 16 amino acids. CDR1 and CDR2 (germline): LGHNA, YSLEER. V was pared by 4 bases and J by 1 base, with 13 bases between. CDR3 region: CASSLDLNRNTGELFF. The CDR3 nucleotides read TGCGCCAGCAGCCTCGACCTGAATCGGAACACCGGGGAGCTGTTTTTT.

The chain combines TRBV2 with TRBJ1-5; 8 bases are a match to TRBD1. The ends lost 7 bases at V and 1 base at J; junction bases unmatched: 6. The CDR3 runs to 15 residues. Germline V gene data show CDR1 as SNHLY and CDR2 as FYNNEI. CDR3: CASTSDRVSNQPQHF. The CDR3 DNA reads TGTGCCAGCACTTCGGACAGGGTGAGCAATCAGCCCCAGCATTTT.

This clone was counted only a few times. The chain has TRBV29-1 and TRBJ1-2, with D possibly TRBD1 on 6 matching bases. Germline V gives CDR1 SQVTM, CDR2 ANQGSEA. Trimming removed 8 bases from V and 7 bases from J, with 20 bases in between. The CDR3 runs 13 residues. CDR3 nucleotide sequence: TGCAGCTTGGGGGACCCAGGGGCCCCTGGCTACACCTTC. It specifies CSLGDPGAPGYTF.